Below are 22 T cell receptor beta chains sequenced from a single sample in a study of T-cell memory formation after mild COVID-19. TCRdb fed the 5' RACE reads into MiXCR, producing one record per CDR3 protein. There are 450,000 or so distinct CDR3 sequences in the sample; around 27% occur only once, and under 15% lies in the top ten. Input material: PBMCs or a T cell subset sorted from them (not recorded which). These receptors all stem from an adult woman who had mild COVID-19 (a few samples of this study predate the infection). Cell type and time point are not known.

V usage is TRBV20-1 and J usage is TRBJ2-1; D is ambiguous. There are 16 residues in the CDR3. Trimming cost V 0 bases and J 1 base, with 13 bases left between them. Per the germline V gene, CDR1 is DFQATT and CDR2 is SNEGSKA (reference sequence). CDR3 region: CSARDRNGDSYNEQFF. The CDR3 DNA follows: TGCAGTGCTAGAGATAGGAACGGCGATTCCTACAATGAGCAGTTCTTC.

The chain carries TRBV24-1 and TRBJ2-1, with 9 bases fitting TRBD2. Germline loops: CDR1 KGHDR, CDR2 SFDVKD. CDR3 length equals 15 residues. The J segment lost 6 bases and the V segment lost 5 bases, leaving 7 bases of the junction unmatched. CDR3 in DNA: TGTGCCACCAGTGTCAATAGCGGGAGTGTCAATGAGCAGTTCTTC. This codes for CATSVNSGSVNEQFF.

This clonotype was seen more than once but under ten times. This chain joins TRBV5-5 and TRBJ2-7; D is possibly TRBD1 (5 bases). Between the trimmed V and J ends, which lost 4 bases and 3 bases, there was a span of 14 bases. Germline CDR1 and CDR2: SGHKS and YYEKEE (reference sequence). The CDR3 covers 14 residues. CDR3: CASSPRQRVYEQYF. DNA for the CDR3: TGTGCCAGCAGCCCCCGACAGCGAGTCTACGAGCAGTACTTC.

This clonotype came up a few times. The rearrangement links TRBV9 to TRBJ2-5, with TRBD2 matching over 7 bases. V was pared by 0 bases and J by 1 base, with 15 bases of the junction left unmatched. The germline V gene encodes CDR1 SGDLS and CDR2 YYNGEE. This CDR3 is built from 19 residues. For the CDR3, the DNA is TGTGCCAGCAGCGTAGATCCGTGGGTTCGGGGGGAGCCCCAAGAGACCCAGTACTTC. Translated, it gives CASSVDPWVRGEPQETQYF.

This sequence joins TRBV7-6 and TRBJ2-5, with D maybe TRBD2 (5 bases). The CDR3 is made up of 14 amino acids. CDR1 SGHVS and CDR2 FNYEAQ come from the germline V gene. V was cut by 4 bases and J by 4 bases, with 13 bases left in between. The CDR3 here is CASSSLLGRETQYF. The CDR3 DNA follows: TGTGCCAGCAGCTCCCTACTAGGAAGAGAGACCCAGTACTTC.

The rearrangement links TRBV4-3 to TRBJ1-1; D might be TRBD1 (5 bases). V was cut by 0 bases and J by 2 bases, with 13 bases left in between. From germline, CDR1 is LGHNA and CDR2 YSLEER. The CDR3 sequence is 16 residues long. The CDR3 reads CASSQDRVQENTEAFF. The DNA of the CDR3 is TGCGCCAGCAGCCAAGATCGGGTACAGGAAAACACTGAAGCTTTCTTT.

This clonotype has just a few counts. V and J are TRBV4-3 and TRBJ2-3; perhaps TRBD1 as D (6 bases). Between the trimmed V and J ends, which lost 2 bases and 7 bases, there was a span of 10 bases. CDR1 and CDR2 (germline): LGHNA, YSLEER. The CDR3 totals 13 residues. The CDR3 DNA is TGCGCCAGCAGCCAAAGCAGGGGAAATACGCAGTATTTT. Translating it yields CASSQSRGNTQYF.

The V call is TRBV7-9, the J call TRBJ1-2; 9 bases agree with TRBD1. Germline lookup yields CDR1 SEHNR and CDR2 FQNEAQ (reference sequence). Trimming at V came to 1 base and at J to 7 bases, leaving 7 bases not matched to a gene. The CDR3 spans 15 residues. The CDR3 region is CASSLEGGQGFGYTF. As DNA, the CDR3 is TGTGCCAGCAGCTTAGAAGGGGGACAGGGCTTTGGCTACACCTTC.

This clonotype was counted between two and nine times. This rearrangement joins TRBV19 to TRBJ2-5; TRBD2 matches at 10 bases. The V and J ends lost 3 bases and 4 bases, in that order; junction bases with no gene match: 8. This CDR3 is built from 16 residues. Germline V gene sequence: CDR1 LNHDA, CDR2 SQIVND (reference sequence). The CDR3 loop reads CASSILVAGGRETQYF. The CDR3 bases are TGTGCCAGTAGTATCCTCGTAGCGGGAGGTAGAGAGACCCAGTACTTC.

The rearrangement joins TRBV7-2 to TRBJ1-1, with 7 positions matching TRBD1. V lost 5 bases, J lost 1 base, and 7 bases stayed unmatched. This CDR3 contains 15 residues. From germline, CDR1 is SGHTA and CDR2 FQGNSA. The CDR3 protein is CASSTYRGSNTEAFF. As DNA, the CDR3 is TGTGCCAGCAGCACATACAGGGGCTCGAACACTGAAGCTTTCTTT.

This clonotype was found a few times. V and J are TRBV5-1 and TRBJ1-3, with TRBD1 matching over 7 bases. The CDR3 length is 15 residues. V gave up 4 bases and J gave up 2 bases; unmatched junction bases: 6. Germline loops: CDR1 SGHRS, CDR2 YFSETQ. The CDR3 spells CASSRETGPGNTIYF. The CDR3 DNA reads as TGCGCCAGCAGCCGGGAGACAGGGCCTGGAAACACCATATATTTT. Full variable domain (missing parts from reference TRBV5-1 and TRBJ1-3): KAGVTQTPRYLIKTRGQQVTLSCSPISGHRSVSWYQQTPGQGLQFLFEYFSETQRNKGNFPGRFSGRQFSNSRSEMNVSTLELGDSALYLCASSRETGPGNTIYFGEGSWLTVV.

The chain uses TRBV7-9 and TRBJ2-7, with 7 bases that match TRBD1. The V segment lost 4 bases and the J segment 3 bases; nucleotides outside the gene matches: 9. Germline-derived CDR1 and CDR2 are SEHNR and FQNEAQ (reference sequence). This CDR3 contains 15 residues. The CDR3: CASSSGQVGHYEQYF. Here the CDR3 DNA reads TGTGCCAGCAGCTCTGGACAGGTGGGACACTACGAGCAGTACTTC.

The gene calls are TRBV27 and TRBJ1-1, with 7 bases matching TRBD1. Looked up from germline, CDR1 is MNHEY and CDR2 is SMNVEV (reference sequence). The V gene end was trimmed by 3 bases and the J gene end by 4 bases; junction bases not matched to a gene: 2. The CDR3 has 13 residues. CDR3 amino acids: CASSLTGITEAFF. For the CDR3, the DNA is TGTGCCAGCAGTTTGACAGGGATCACTGAAGCTTTCTTT.

This clonotype was counted between two and nine times. CDR3 sequence (DNA): TGTGCCAGCTCACCAGCGGGGGTACGGGATGAGCAGTTCTTC. This encodes CASSPAGVRDEQFF. The chain joins TRBV18 to TRBJ2-1, with TRBD2 matching 7 bases. The germline CDR1 and CDR2 sequences are KGHSH and LQKENI. This CDR3 comprises 14 residues. With V trimmed by 2 bases and J by 8 bases, 6 bases remained unmatched.

This rearrangement joins TRBV20-1 to TRBJ2-2, with a weak D call TRBD2 (5 bases). V was pared by 1 base and J by 1 base, with 10 bases between. The germline CDR1 and CDR2 sequences are DFQATT and SNEGSKA (reference sequence). The CDR3 totals 15 residues. CDR3 sequence: CSARGERKNTGELFF. The DNA for the CDR3 is TGCAGTGCTAGAGGGGAGCGAAAGAACACCGGGGAGCTGTTTTTT.

The table lists this clonotype with a few counts. The chain joins TRBV7-6 to TRBJ2-3, with D perhaps TRBD2 (6 bases). Germline CDR1 and CDR2: SGHVS and FNYEAQ. The CDR3 totals 14 residues. V was clipped by 2 bases and J by 5 bases, with 11 bases between them. The CDR3 loop is CASSLWVGGDTQYF. CDR3 DNA: TGTGCCAGCAGCTTATGGGTGGGGGGAGATACGCAGTATTTT.

There are a few counts of this clonotype. The chain employs TRBV7-9 and TRBJ2-7; 13 nucleotides align to TRBD2. The CDR3 extends over 17 amino acids. The trim removed 4 bases at V and 4 bases at J, leaving 10 bases unmatched. The germline V gene has CDR1 SEHNR and CDR2 FQNEAQ (reference sequence). For the CDR3, the DNA is TGTGCCAGCAGCTCCGGACTAGCGGGAGCTCATCTTTACGAGCAGTACTTC. This translates into CASSSGLAGAHLYEQYF.

This clonotype occurred a few times. The rearrangement joins TRBV7-3 to TRBJ2-2, with a tentative D call TRBD1 (6 bases). Trimming took off 5 bases at V and 5 bases at J, with 15 bases between the two ends. The CDR3 covers 15 residues. Germline V lookup: CDR1 SGHTA, CDR2 FQGTGA. The CDR3 DNA is TGTGCCAGCAGCCCACAGGGTACTAGTACCGGGGAGCTGTTTTTT. Translated, it gives CASSPQGTSTGELFF.

V is TRBV9 and J is TRBJ2-1; 14 bases agree with TRBD2. CDR3 length: 16 residues. CDR1 SGDLS and CDR2 YYNGEE come from the germline V gene. Losses at the gene ends were 4 bases for V and 7 bases for J; bases not matched to a gene: 7. The CDR3 spells CASSHRLAGGVNEQFF. CDR3 DNA sequence: TGTGCCAGCAGCCACCGACTAGCGGGAGGGGTAAATGAGCAGTTCTTC.

The rearrangement uses TRBV29-1 and TRBJ2-7; 10 bases fit TRBD2. CDR3 size: 16 residues. J was trimmed by 7 bases and V by 0 bases; bases with no gene match: 12. Germline CDR1 SQVTM, CDR2 ANQGSEA. CDR3 coding DNA: TGCAGCGTTGAAGATTCTAGCGGGAGTATCCGAGGGGAGCAGTACTTC. As protein: CSVEDSSGSIRGEQYF.

This clonotype was recorded a few times. The rearrangement links TRBV5-1 to TRBJ2-7; TRBD2 matches at 16 bases. J gave up 1 base and V 1 base, and 8 bases lay outside the gene matches. Per the germline V gene, CDR1 is SGHRS and CDR2 is YFSETQ. The CDR3 length is 19 residues. The CDR3 region has the DNA TGCGCCAGCAGCTTGCGCCCCGGGACTAGCGGGGGGGAGTCCTACGAGCAGTACTTC. Translation gives CASSLRPGTSGGESYEQYF.

This clonotype showed up many times. The chain is built from TRBV7-6 and TRBJ2-3, with D hard to call. Germline CDR1 reads SGHVS; CDR2 reads FNYEAQ. The CDR3 has 15 residues. V was cut by 1 base and J by 0 bases, with 8 bases left in between. The CDR3 loop reads CASSLVGSSTDTQYF. As DNA, the CDR3 is TGTGCCAGCAGCTTAGTTGGTTCTAGCACAGATACGCAGTATTTT.